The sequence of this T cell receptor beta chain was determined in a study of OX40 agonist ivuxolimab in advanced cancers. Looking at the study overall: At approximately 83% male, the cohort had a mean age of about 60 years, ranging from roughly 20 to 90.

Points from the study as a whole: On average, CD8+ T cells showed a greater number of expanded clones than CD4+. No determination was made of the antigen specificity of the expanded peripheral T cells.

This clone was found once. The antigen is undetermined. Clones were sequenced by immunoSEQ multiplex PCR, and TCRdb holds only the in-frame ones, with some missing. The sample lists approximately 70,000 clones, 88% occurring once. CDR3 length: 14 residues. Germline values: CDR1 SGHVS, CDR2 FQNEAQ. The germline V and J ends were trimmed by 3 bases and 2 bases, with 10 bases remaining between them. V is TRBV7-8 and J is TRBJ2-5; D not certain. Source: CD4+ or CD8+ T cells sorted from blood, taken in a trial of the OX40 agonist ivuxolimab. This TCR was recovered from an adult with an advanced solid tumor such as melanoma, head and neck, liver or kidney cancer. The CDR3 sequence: CASSLGAVQETQYF. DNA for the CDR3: TGTGCCAGCAGCTTGGGCGCGGTTCAAGAGACCCAGTACTTC.